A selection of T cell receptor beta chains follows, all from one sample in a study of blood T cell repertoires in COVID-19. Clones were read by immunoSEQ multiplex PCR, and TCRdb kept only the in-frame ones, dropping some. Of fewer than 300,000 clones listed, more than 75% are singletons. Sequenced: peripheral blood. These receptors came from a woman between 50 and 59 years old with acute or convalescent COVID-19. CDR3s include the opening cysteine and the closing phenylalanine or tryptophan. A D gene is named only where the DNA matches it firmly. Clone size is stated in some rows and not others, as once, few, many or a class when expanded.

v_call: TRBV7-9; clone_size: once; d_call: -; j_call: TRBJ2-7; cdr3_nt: TGTGCCAGCAGCGCCCAGGGGTTTGGTTCCGAGCAGTACTTC; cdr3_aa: CASSAQGFGSEQYF
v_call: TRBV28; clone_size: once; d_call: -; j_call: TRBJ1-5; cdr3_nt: TGTGCCAGCAGTTTAATCAGGGGTGGCAATCAGCCCCAGCATTTT; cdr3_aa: CASSLIRGGNQPQHF
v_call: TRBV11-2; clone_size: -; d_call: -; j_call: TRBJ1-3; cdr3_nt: TGTGCCAGCAGCTTCGCGGTAACTGGAAACACCATATATTTT; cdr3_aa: CASSFAVTGNTIYF
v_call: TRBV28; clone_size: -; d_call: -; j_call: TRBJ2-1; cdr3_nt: TGTGCCAGCAGTTTTTATAATGAGCAGTTCTTC; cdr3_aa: CASSFYNEQFF
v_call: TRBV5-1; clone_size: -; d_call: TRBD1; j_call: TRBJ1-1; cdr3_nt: TGCGCCAGCAGCGTGAGGTTTACGGGACAGGGCATGGGGACTGAAGCTTTCTTT; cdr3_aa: CASSVRFTGQGMGTEAFF
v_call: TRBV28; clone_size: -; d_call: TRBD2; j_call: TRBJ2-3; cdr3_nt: TGTGCCAGCAGTTTACAGCTAGCGGGAGGGCCATCTTCAGATACGCAGTATTTT; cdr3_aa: CASSLQLAGGPSSDTQYF
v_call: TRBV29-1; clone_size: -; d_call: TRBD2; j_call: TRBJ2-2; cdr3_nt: TGCAGCGTTGATAGCGGGAGAGGTACCGGGGAGCTGTTTTTT; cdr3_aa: CSVDSGRGTGELFF
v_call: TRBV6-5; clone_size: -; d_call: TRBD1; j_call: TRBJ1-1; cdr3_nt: TGTGCCAGCAGGACTCGGACAGGGGTTGGTTCTGAAGCTTTCTTT; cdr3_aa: CASRTRTGVGSEAFF
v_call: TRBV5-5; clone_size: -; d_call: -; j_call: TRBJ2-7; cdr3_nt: TGTGCCAGCAGCTTGTTGGCGGGATACTCCTACGAGCAGTACTTC; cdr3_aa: CASSLLAGYSYEQYF
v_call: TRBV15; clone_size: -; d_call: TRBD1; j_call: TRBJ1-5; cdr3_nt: TGTGCCACCAGCAGAGTATACGGGCAGGGGGTCAATCAGCCCCAGCATTTT; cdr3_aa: CATSRVYGQGVNQPQHF
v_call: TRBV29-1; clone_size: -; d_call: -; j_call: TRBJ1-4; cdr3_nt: TGCAGCGCCGTACAGGGTCATAATGAAAAACTGTTTTTT; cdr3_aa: CSAVQGHNEKLFF
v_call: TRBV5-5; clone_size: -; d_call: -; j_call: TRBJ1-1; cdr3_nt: TGTGCCAGCAGCTTCTCGGGACAGAACACTGAAGCTTTCTTT; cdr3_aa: CASSFSGQNTEAFF
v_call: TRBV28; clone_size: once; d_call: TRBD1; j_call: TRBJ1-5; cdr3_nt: TGTGCCAGCAGAGTGACAGGGCGAGGTAGCAATCAGCCCCAGCATTTT; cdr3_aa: CASRVTGRGSNQPQHF
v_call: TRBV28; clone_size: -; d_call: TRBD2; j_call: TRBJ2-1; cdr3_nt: TGTGCCAGCAACCCAAGGTCTAGCGGTGCCTACAATGAGCAGTTCTTC; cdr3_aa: CASNPRSSGAYNEQFF
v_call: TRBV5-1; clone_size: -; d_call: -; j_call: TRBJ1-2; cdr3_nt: TGCGCCAGCAGCCTATTACCAGGACAGCGGACCTATGGCTACACCTTC; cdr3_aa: CASSLLPGQRTYGYTF
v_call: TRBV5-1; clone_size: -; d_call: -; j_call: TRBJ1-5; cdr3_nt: TGCGCCAGCAGCTTGGATGGGCGACAGGCTATACAGCCCCAGCATTTT; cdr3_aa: CASSLDGRQAIQPQHF
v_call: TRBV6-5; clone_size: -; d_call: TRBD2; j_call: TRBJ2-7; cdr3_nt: TGTGCCAGCAGTTACGGTGCGGGAGGAACCTACGAGCAGTACTTC; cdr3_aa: CASSYGAGGTYEQYF
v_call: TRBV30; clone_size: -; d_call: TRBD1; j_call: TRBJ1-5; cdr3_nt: TGTGCCTGGAGCCAACAGGGGAATCAGCCCCAGCATTTT; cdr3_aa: CAWSQQGNQPQHF
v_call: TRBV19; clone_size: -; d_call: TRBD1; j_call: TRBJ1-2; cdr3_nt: TGTGCCGCTACAGGGACAGGGTATTATGGCTACACCTTC; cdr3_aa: CAATGTGYYGYTF
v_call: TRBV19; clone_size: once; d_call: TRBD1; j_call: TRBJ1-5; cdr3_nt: TGTGCCAGTAGAGGACAGGGAAATCAGCCCCAGCATTTT; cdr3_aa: CASRGQGNQPQHF
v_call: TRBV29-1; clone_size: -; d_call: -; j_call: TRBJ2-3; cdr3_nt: TGCAGCGTTGAAAGCGGGAGCACAGATACGCAGTATTTT; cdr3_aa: CSVESGSTDTQYF
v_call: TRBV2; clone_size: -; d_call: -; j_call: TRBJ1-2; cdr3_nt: TGTGCCAGCCCAGAAAACCAGGGCTACACCTTC; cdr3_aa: CASPENQGYTF
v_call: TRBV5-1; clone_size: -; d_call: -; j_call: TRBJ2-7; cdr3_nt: TGCGCCAGCAGCTTGGATCGTGGGAGTTTCTACGAGCAGTACTTC; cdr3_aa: CASSLDRGSFYEQYF
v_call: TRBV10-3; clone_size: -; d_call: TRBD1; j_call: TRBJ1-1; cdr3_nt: TGTGCCATCAGTCCGGGACAGGGAAACACTGAAGCTTTCTTT; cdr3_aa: CAISPGQGNTEAFF
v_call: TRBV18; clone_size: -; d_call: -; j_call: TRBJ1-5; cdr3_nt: TGTGCCAGCTCACCACGCTCCTCGGGGGAGGGCCCAAAGCATTTT; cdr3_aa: CASSPRSSGEGPKHF
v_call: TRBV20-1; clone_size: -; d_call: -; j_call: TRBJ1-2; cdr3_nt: TGCAGTGCTAGTCCCGCGGGGTCGGACTATGGCTACACCTTC; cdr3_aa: CSASPAGSDYGYTF
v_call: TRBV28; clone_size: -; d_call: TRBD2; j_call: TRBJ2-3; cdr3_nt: TGTGCCAGCAGTCGGACTAGCGAGCACACAGATACGCAGTATTTT; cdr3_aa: CASSRTSEHTDTQYF
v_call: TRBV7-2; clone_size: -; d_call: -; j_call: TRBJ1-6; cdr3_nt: TGTGCCAGCAGCTTAGGTGCGAGGCGCGATTCACCCCTCCACTTT; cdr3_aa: CASSLGARRDSPLHF
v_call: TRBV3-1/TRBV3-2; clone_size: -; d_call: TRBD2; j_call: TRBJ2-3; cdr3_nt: TGTGCCAGCAGCGTTAAAAGCGGGAGGGCTTGGGATACGCAGTATTTT; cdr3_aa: CASSVKSGRAWDTQYF
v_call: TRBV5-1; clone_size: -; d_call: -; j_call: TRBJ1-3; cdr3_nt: TGCGCCAGCAGCTTGGAAACAGCCTCTGGAAACACCATATATTTT; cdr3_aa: CASSLETASGNTIYF
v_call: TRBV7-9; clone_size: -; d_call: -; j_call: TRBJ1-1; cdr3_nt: TGTGCCAGCAGCTTAGGGCCAGGCTTAGCTTTCTTT; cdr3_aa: CASSLGPGLAFF
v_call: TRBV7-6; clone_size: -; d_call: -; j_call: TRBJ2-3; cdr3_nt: TGTGCCAGCAGCTTACGTCAGGCTCGTAGCACAGATACGCAGTATTTT; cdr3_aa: CASSLRQARSTDTQYF
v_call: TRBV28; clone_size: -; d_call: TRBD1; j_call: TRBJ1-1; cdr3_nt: TGTGCCAGCAGTTTAATGGGCAGGGGGACCACTGAAGCTTTCTTT; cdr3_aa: CASSLMGRGTTEAFF
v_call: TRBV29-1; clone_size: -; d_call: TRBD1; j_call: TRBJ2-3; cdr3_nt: TGCAGCGTTGGGACAGGGGCGGGGGATACGCAGTATTTT; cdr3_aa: CSVGTGAGDTQYF
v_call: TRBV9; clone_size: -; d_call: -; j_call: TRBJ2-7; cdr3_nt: TGTGCCAGCAGCGCAGGACAGGGAGGGTACGAGCAGTACTTC; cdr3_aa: CASSAGQGGYEQYF
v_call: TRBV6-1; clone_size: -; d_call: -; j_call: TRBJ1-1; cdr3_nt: TGTGCCAGCAGTGAAAACGGTGCGAACACTGAAGCTTTCTTT; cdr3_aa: CASSENGANTEAFF
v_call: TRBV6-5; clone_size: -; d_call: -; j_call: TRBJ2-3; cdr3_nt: TGTGCCAGCAGCCTATACAGGGTTGCGGATACGCAGTATTTT; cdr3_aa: CASSLYRVADTQYF
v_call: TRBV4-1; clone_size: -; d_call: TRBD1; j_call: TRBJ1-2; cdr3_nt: TGCGCCAGCAGCCAACCAGGGACAGGGAGAAACTATGGCTACACCTTC; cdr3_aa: CASSQPGTGRNYGYTF
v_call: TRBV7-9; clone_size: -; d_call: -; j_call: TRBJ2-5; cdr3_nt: TGTGCCAGCAGCTACTCGACAGCTCAAGAGACCCAGTACTTC; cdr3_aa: CASSYSTAQETQYF
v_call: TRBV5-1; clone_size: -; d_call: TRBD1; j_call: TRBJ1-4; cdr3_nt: TGCGCCAGCAGCTTAGGACAGGGGCTCTCTAATGAAAAACTGTTTTTT; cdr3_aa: CASSLGQGLSNEKLFF
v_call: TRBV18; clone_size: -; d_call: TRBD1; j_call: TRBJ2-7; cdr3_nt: TGTGCCAGCTCTCCCGGGACAGGGGTGATCTACGAGCAGTACTTC; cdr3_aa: CASSPGTGVIYEQYF
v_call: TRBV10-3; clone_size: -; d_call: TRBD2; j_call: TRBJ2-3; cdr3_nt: TGTGCCATCAGTGAGGGGGGAGGGAGAGGCGCAGATACGCAGTATTTT; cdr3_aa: CAISEGGGRGADTQYF
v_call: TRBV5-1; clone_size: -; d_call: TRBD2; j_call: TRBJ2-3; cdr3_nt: TGCGCCAGCACCCTGGGGGGGAGCAGTACAGATACGCAGTATTTT; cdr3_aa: CASTLGGSSTDTQYF
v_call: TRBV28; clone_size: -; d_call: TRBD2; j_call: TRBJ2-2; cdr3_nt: TGTGCCAGCAGTTCCCCGACTAGCGGGAACACCGGGGAGCTGTTTTTT; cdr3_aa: CASSSPTSGNTGELFF
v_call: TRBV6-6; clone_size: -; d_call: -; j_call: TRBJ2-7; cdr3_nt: TGTGCCAGCAGTTCGCCCACTACTAGCTACGAGCAGTACTTC; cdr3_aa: CASSSPTTSYEQYF
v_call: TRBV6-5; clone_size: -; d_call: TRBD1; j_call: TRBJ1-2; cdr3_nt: TGTGCCAGCAGTAAGACAGGGACGGGTGACTATGGCTACACCTTC; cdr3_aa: CASSKTGTGDYGYTF
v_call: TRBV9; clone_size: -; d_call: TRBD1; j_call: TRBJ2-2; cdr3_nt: TGTGCCAGCAGCGTAGGGGACAGCCACACCGGGGAGCTGTTTTTT; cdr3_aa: CASSVGDSHTGELFF
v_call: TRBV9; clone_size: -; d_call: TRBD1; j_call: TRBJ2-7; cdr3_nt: TGTGCCAGCAGCGGCAGGGACAGCTCCTACGAGCAGTACTTC; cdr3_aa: CASSGRDSSYEQYF
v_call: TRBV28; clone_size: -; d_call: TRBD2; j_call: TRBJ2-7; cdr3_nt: TGTGCCAGCAGTTTTCATCGTCTAGCGGGGGGATACGAGCAGTACTTC; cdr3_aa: CASSFHRLAGGYEQYF
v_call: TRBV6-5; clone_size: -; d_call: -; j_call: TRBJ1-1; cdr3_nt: TGTGCCAGCAGTCGCCAGGGAGGGTCTGAAGCTTTCTTT; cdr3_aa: CASSRQGGSEAFF
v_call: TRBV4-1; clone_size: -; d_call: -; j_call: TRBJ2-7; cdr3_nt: TGCGCCAGCAGCAGCAGACCACGTGGTAGCGAGGGTCGCGAGCAGTACTTC; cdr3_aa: CASSSRPRGSEGREQYF
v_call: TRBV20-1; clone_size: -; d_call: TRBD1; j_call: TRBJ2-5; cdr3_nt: TGCAGTGCTAGTAACAGGGGGCTAGAGACCCAGTACTTC; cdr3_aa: CSASNRGLETQYF